This entry lists 21 T cell receptor beta chains sequenced from one sample in a study of cytomegalovirus exposure and HLA in healthy donors. The PCR had 60 Vbeta and 13 Jbeta primers. The protocol was immunoSEQ multiplex PCR, while the TCRdb copy is restricted to in-frame clones and leaves out a portion. The table lists 200,000 or so clones, more than 65% of them singletons. The sample consisted of PBMCs. The receptor set was obtained from a woman in her 30s in good health and CMV-seropositive.

The chain recombines TRBV5-4 with TRBJ2-7; 9 bases match TRBD1. Germline V gives CDR1 SGHNT, CDR2 YYREEE (reference sequence). Trimming at V came to 3 bases and at J to 6 bases, leaving 7 bases not matched to a gene. The CDR3 has 14 amino acids. CDR3: CASSYPGQGREQYF. As DNA, the CDR3 is TGTGCCAGCAGCTATCCGGGACAGGGCCGCGAGCAGTACTTC.

This clone was seen a single time. This rearrangement joins TRBV4-1 to TRBJ1-2; D gene unclear. This CDR3 has 15 amino acids. Trimming took 1 base from V and 1 from J, leaving 10 bases between them. Germline V lookup: CDR1 MGHRA, CDR2 YSYEKL. The CDR3, as DNA: TGCGCCAGCAGCCAAGTTATACAGCTTAACTATGGCTACACCTTC. Its protein product is CASSQVIQLNYGYTF.

There are a few counts of this clone. The V call is TRBV5-1, the J call TRBJ1-6, with D tentatively TRBD1 (5 bases). Germline CDR1 is SGHRS and CDR2 is YFSETQ. Between the trimmed V and J ends, which lost 0 bases and 12 bases, there was a span of 13 bases. This CDR3 has 14 amino acids. This CDR3 is CASSLDNPGVPLHF. CDR3 DNA: TGCGCCAGCAGCTTGGATAACCCGGGGGTACCCCTCCACTTT.

V gene TRBV10-3 combines with J gene TRBJ1-1; perhaps TRBD1 as D (5 bases). The V gene lost 6 bases and the J gene lost 5 bases, with 16 bases spanning the gap. This CDR3 comprises 14 residues. The germline CDR1 and CDR2 sequences are ENHRY and SYGVKD. The CDR3 nucleotides read TGTGCCATCAGGGACAATATCTTGATAACTGAAGCTTTCTTT. As protein: CAIRDNILITEAFF.

V is TRBV6-1 and J is TRBJ1-1; D gene uncertain. Trimming stripped 5 bases from V and 8 bases from J, with 9 bases between. This CDR3 spans 11 amino acids. Germline lookup yields CDR1 MNHNS and CDR2 SASEGT. The CDR3 bases are TGTGCCAGCAGTAGACGGGAGGAAGCTTTCTTT. The encoded protein is CASSRREEAFF.

This chain links TRBV10-1 with TRBJ1-3; the D gene is possibly TRBD1 (5 bases). This CDR3 comprises 14 residues. V was clipped by 3 bases and J by 2 bases, with 8 bases between them. Germline CDR1 reads WNHNN; CDR2 reads SYGVQD (reference sequence). As DNA, the CDR3 is TGCGCCAGCAGTGATGGGGCGGCTGGAAACACCATATATTTT. It translates to CASSDGAAGNTIYF.

Note on this clone: Additional DNA sequences in this sample encode the identical CDR3. V and J are TRBV2 and TRBJ2-7, with D perhaps TRBD1 (5 bases). Trimming removed 3 bases at V and 3 bases at J, with 15 bases between. The germline CDR1 and CDR2 sequences are SNHLY and FYNNEI. The CDR3 runs 15 residues. CDR3 DNA sequence: TGTGCCAGCAGTGAGCGGCAGGGTCTCGGCTACGAGCAGTACTTC. Its translation is CASSERQGLGYEQYF.

The V call is TRBV5-4, the J call TRBJ2-1; 7 bases line up with TRBD2. V lost 1 base and J lost 7; bases outside the gene matches: 17. The CDR3 is 18 amino acids. The germline CDR1 and CDR2 sequences are SGHNT and YYREEE (reference sequence). The CDR3 sequence is CASSLLPLSAGVYNEQFF. CDR3 in DNA: TGTGCCAGCAGCTTGCTTCCTCTCTCGGCGGGGGTTTATAATGAGCAGTTCTTC.

The chain carries TRBV29-1 and TRBJ2-3; TRBD1 agrees at 10 bases. The CDR3 spans 16 residues. The trim removed 5 bases at V and 7 bases at J, leaving 15 bases unmatched. Germline lookup yields CDR1 SQVTM and CDR2 ANQGSEA. The chain's CDR3 is CSVWTWGRQGAYTQYF. The DNA for the CDR3 is TGCAGCGTTTGGACTTGGGGTCGACAGGGGGCTTATACGCAGTATTTT.

This clone has just a few counts. This chain connects TRBV27 to TRBJ2-3, with D perhaps TRBD2 (6 bases). Trimming pared 3 bases from V and 1 base from J, leaving 11 bases between. This CDR3 is 15 amino acids long. CDR1 is MNHEY, CDR2 SMNVEV, per germline (reference sequence). CDR3 sequence (DNA): TGTGCCAGCAGTTTCGGAGGGAGCGGCACAGATACGCAGTATTTT. This gives the protein CASSFGGSGTDTQYF.

This clone has only one observation. The V call is TRBV6-6, the J call TRBJ2-7; D is possibly TRBD2 (6 bases). Trimming took 1 base from V and 4 from J, leaving 17 bases between them. Per the germline V gene, CDR1 is MNHNY and CDR2 is SVGAGI (reference sequence). This CDR3 has 16 amino acids. The CDR3 loop is CASSYYRGTETYEQYF. The DNA of the CDR3 is TGTGCCAGCAGTTACTATCGGGGGACGGAGACTTACGAGCAGTACTTC.

The chain links TRBV2 to TRBJ1-5, with a weak D call TRBD1 (6 bases). Germline V gene lookup returns CDR1 SNHLY and CDR2 FYNNEI. Trimming took off 2 bases at V and 2 bases at J, with 22 bases between the two ends. This CDR3 spans 19 amino acids. The CDR3, as DNA: TGTGCCAGCAGTGAACTTTCGGCAGGGGATTTCGGAGGCAATCAGCCCCAGCATTTT. This translates into CASSELSAGDFGGNQPQHF.

The chain carries TRBV7-9 and TRBJ2-1; TRBD2 matches 10 bases. The CDR3 runs to 14 residues. V was clipped by 5 bases and J by 5 bases; unmatched bases: 3. Germline V lookup: CDR1 SEHNR, CDR2 FQNEAQ (reference sequence). CDR3: CASSTSGTNNEQFF. CDR3 sequence (DNA): TGTGCCAGCAGCACTAGCGGGACGAACAATGAGCAGTTCTTC.

The V gene is TRBV5-3, the J gene TRBJ1-1; 7 nucleotides match TRBD1. TRBV5-3 is recorded as an ORF, its role being uncertain. The trim removed 0 bases at V and 7 bases at J, leaving 0 bases unmatched. This CDR3 comprises 12 residues. The CDR3 protein is CARSLGQGEAFF. For the CDR3, the DNA is TGTGCCAGAAGCTTGGGACAGGGTGAAGCTTTCTTT.

This clone was counted once. The chain joins TRBV5-1 to TRBJ2-7, with D perhaps matching TRBD2 (6 bases). Germline lookup yields CDR1 SGHRS and CDR2 YFSETQ. CDR3 length: 15 amino acids. The V gene lost 5 bases and the J gene lost 0 bases, with 15 bases spanning the gap. The CDR3 loop reads CASRKSSESSYEQYF. The CDR3 DNA reads TGCGCCAGCAGAAAATCTAGCGAGAGCTCCTACGAGCAGTACTTC.

This chain links TRBV9 with TRBJ1-2; tentative D call: TRBD1 (5 bases). The CDR3 consists of 15 residues. Per the germline V gene, CDR1 is SGDLS and CDR2 is YYNGEE. The germline V and J ends were trimmed by 3 bases and 4 bases, with 16 bases remaining between them. CDR3 amino acids: CASSAPIQDPYGYTF. CDR3 bases: TGTGCCAGCAGCGCCCCAATACAGGACCCCTATGGCTACACCTTC.

The count of this clone is one. V is TRBV5-1 and J is TRBJ1-5; D is perhaps TRBD1 (5 bases). The CDR3 length is 15 residues. V gave up 1 base and J gave up 7 bases, with 15 bases separating them. Germline values: CDR1 SGHRS, CDR2 YFSETQ. The chain's CDR3 is CASSLRGRKGQPQHF. CDR3 DNA: TGCGCCAGCAGCTTGAGGGGCAGGAAGGGCCAGCCCCAGCATTTT.

The chain links TRBV6-5 to TRBJ2-7; D possibly corresponds to TRBD2 (6 bases). This CDR3 is built from 15 residues. In germline, CDR1 is MNHEY, CDR2 SVGAGI. The V and J ends lost 2 bases and 2 bases respectively, with 13 bases between them. DNA of the CDR3: TGTGCCAGCAGTTACGGACTACCTCCTACCTACGAGCAGTACTTC. Its translation: CASSYGLPPTYEQYF.

This chain joins TRBV5-1 and TRBJ2-7; maybe TRBD1 (6 bases). Looked up from germline, CDR1 is SGHRS and CDR2 is YFSETQ. V dropped 4 bases and J dropped 1 base, with 24 bases sitting between them. The CDR3 is 18 amino acids. Here the CDR3 reads CASSRQADRAAFSYEQYF. The CDR3 DNA reads as TGCGCCAGCAGCCGACAGGCGGATAGGGCCGCCTTTTCCTACGAGCAGTACTTC.

The rearrangement links TRBV7-9 to TRBJ2-2, with 9 bases that match TRBD1. The V and J ends lost 8 bases and 4 bases, in that order; junction bases with no gene match: 17. CDR1 SEHNR and CDR2 FQNEAQ come from the germline V gene (reference sequence). The CDR3 has 18 residues. The CDR3 DNA reads as TGTGCCAGCGGAGGGGACAGGGTCTCCTATCGGGTCACCGGGGAGCTGTTTTTT. Its protein product is CASGGDRVSYRVTGELFF.

This clone was detected only a few times. The J gene is TRBJ2-3, the V gene TRBV6-5; the match to TRBD1 covers 7 bases. The CDR3 has 15 residues. Germline values: CDR1 MNHEY, CDR2 SVGAGI. V dropped 6 bases and J dropped 1; count of bases not matched to a gene: 7. The CDR3 nucleotides are TGTGCCAGCAGCCGACGACAGGGCGGCACAGATACGCAGTATTTT. This gives the protein CASSRRQGGTDTQYF.